The 6 T cell receptor beta chains presented below share a single source sample, sequenced in a study of regulatory T cells in long-lasting Graves disease. Documented time point: newly diagnosed GD, antithyroid drugs for less than 3 months. The authors made the TCR library using RNA they extracted from PBMCs. Arm-PCR of CDR3 regions with iRepertoire HTBI primers generated TCR beta libraries. In TCRdb, the multiplex PCR reads were re-called with MiXCR into one record per CDR3 protein. This table has hundreds of thousands of distinct CDR3 sequences, less than 20% appearing once. The data were also submitted as part of a second study, on T cells in Graves' hyperthyroidism and ophthalmopathy.

Source: peripheral blood mononuclear cells (PBMCs), taken at new diagnosis, from a patient treated with antithyroid drugs. All receptors come from a woman aged 30 to 39 with Graves disease.

This clonotype has just a few counts. A much bigger clone sits one base away, suggesting this may be a read error. The chain uses TRBV2 and TRBJ2-3; D gene uncertain. The CDR3 sequence is 14 residues long. CDR1 is SNHLY, CDR2 FYNNEI, per germline. Trimming took 8 bases from V and 6 from J, leaving 18 bases between them. The CDR3 here is CASVGYYQRDTQYF. The CDR3 nucleotides read TGTGCCAGCGTCGGGTATTACCAACGGGATACGCAGTATTTT.

This chain connects TRBV19 to TRBJ2-7; D might be TRBD1 (6 bases). This CDR3 is 16 amino acids long. Germline CDR1 is LNHDA and CDR2 is SQIVND (reference sequence). The ends were cut back, 7 bases at V and 2 bases at J, with 21 bases in the middle. The CDR3, as DNA: TGTGCCAGTACCGCGATCCCGGGGCAGGGGACCTACGAGCAGTACTTC. This sequence encodes CASTAIPGQGTYEQYF.

The chain has TRBV6-4 and TRBJ1-2; 10 bases align to TRBD1. The germline gives CDR1 MRHNA, CDR2 SNTAGT. This CDR3 contains 15 residues. V dropped 8 bases and J dropped 4; count of bases not matched to a gene: 10. The DNA for the CDR3 is TGTGCCAGCGGGGTAGGACAGGGGGAGGGCTATGGCTACACCTTC. Protein: CASGVGQGEGYGYTF.

This clonotype was seen many times. This chain links TRBV3-1 with TRBJ1-4; a possible D gene is TRBD1 (5 bases). This CDR3 comprises 14 residues. V was shortened by 3 bases and J by 5 bases, with 10 bases between the two germline ends. In germline, CDR1 is LGHDT, CDR2 YNNKEL (reference sequence). CDR3 in amino acids: CASSQQGTNEKLFF. The CDR3 coding sequence is TGTGCCAGCAGCCAGCAAGGGACGAATGAAAAACTGTTTTTT.

This clonotype occurred a few times. This sequence joins TRBV24-1 and TRBJ2-1, with TRBD1 as a possible D gene (5 bases). The ends were cut back, 1 base at V and 0 bases at J, with 9 bases in the middle. Germline CDR1 is KGHDR and CDR2 is SFDVKD. The CDR3 spans 16 residues. CDR3 protein: CATSDLDSSSYNEQFF. The CDR3 nucleotides are TGTGCCACCAGTGATTTAGACAGTAGCTCCTACAATGAGCAGTTCTTC.

The rearrangement links TRBV9 to TRBJ1-1, with D possibly matching TRBD1 (5 bases). CDR1 SGDLS and CDR2 YYNGEE come from the germline V gene. V was cut by 0 bases and J by 1 base, with 13 bases left in between. This CDR3 is 16 amino acids long. In nucleotides, the CDR3 is TGTGCCAGCAGCGTAGTCCCGGGTGGGGGGAACACTGAAGCTTTCTTT. This gives the protein CASSVVPGGGNTEAFF.